These T cell receptor beta chains were read from a single sample in a study of blood T cell repertoires in COVID-19. Clones were sequenced by immunoSEQ multiplex PCR, and TCRdb holds only the in-frame ones, with some missing. The repertoire holds about 190,000 clones, about 81% seen once, with roughly 7.1% in the top ten. The sample was peripheral blood. The source of these receptors is an older woman with COVID-19, enrolled during active disease. Each CDR3 is given with its conserved first and last residue. The D gene is left open where the match is weak. Clone size is given for some rows only: seen once, a few or many times, or a class if the clone is expanded.

NA	TRBV4-2	TRBJ2-7	TRBD2	TGTGCCAGCAGCCAAGAAGGGGGACTAGCGGGACTGCAGTACTTC	CASSQEGGLAGLQYF
NA	TRBV18	TRBJ2-3	NA	TGTGCCAGCTCACCCAATAGGGGCTCTGATACGCAGTATTTT	CASSPNRGSDTQYF
NA	TRBV27	TRBJ1-6	TRBD1	TGTGCCAGCAGACCGACAGGGGGAAATTCACCCCTCCACTTT	CASRPTGGNSPLHF
NA	TRBV7-8	TRBJ2-7	NA	TGTGCCAGCAGCCGCCAGCGGACCTACGAGCAGTACTTC	CASSRQRTYEQYF
once	TRBV27	TRBJ2-1	TRBD2	TGTGCCAGCAGTTTATCGTCCGGGAGGGCCTACAATGAGCAGTTCTTC	CASSLSSGRAYNEQFF
NA	TRBV9	TRBJ1-4	NA	TGTGCCAGCAGCGTAGACGGGCGGGGAAAACTGTTTTTT	CASSVDGRGKLFF
NA	TRBV5-5	TRBJ2-1	NA	TGTGCCAGCAGCTTCGACTACCCCTCCTACAATGAGCAGTTCTTC	CASSFDYPSYNEQFF
NA	TRBV3-1/TRBV3-2	TRBJ2-1	TRBD1	TGTGCCAGCAGCCAAGGGGGACAGGGCCCCCACAATGAGCAGTTCTTC	CASSQGGQGPHNEQFF
NA	TRBV25-1	TRBJ2-5	NA	TGTGCCAGCAGTGAATGGACAGTCCAAGAGACCCAGTACTTC	CASSEWTVQETQYF
NA	TRBV29-1	TRBJ1-1	NA	TGCAGCGTTAGCACGAGTCTTGAAGCTTTCTTT	CSVSTSLEAFF
NA	TRBV6-2/TRBV6-3	TRBJ1-2	TRBD1	TGTGCCAGCAGTTACTCGAGGGACAGGGGGAACTATGGCTACACCTTC	CASSYSRDRGNYGYTF
NA	TRBV7-9	TRBJ2-5	TRBD2	TGTGCCAGCAGCTTCGGGACTAGTAGGGAGACCCAGTACTTC	CASSFGTSRETQYF
NA	TRBV28	TRBJ2-1	NA	TGTGCCAGCAGTTTAGCCCCCTGGGGGGGGCGGACAAATGAGCAGTTCTTC	CASSLAPWGGRTNEQFF
NA	TRBV18	TRBJ2-3	TRBD2	TGTGCCAGCTCACCACTCCCTAGCGGGGGGACAGATACGCAGTATTTT	CASSPLPSGGTDTQYF
NA	TRBV28	TRBJ1-3	TRBD1	TGTGCCAGCCTCCGGGACAGGGGAAACACCATATATTTT	CASLRDRGNTIYF
NA	TRBV5-4	TRBJ2-7	TRBD1	TGTGCCAGCAGCTTGGCCGTGAACAGGGGGCAGAGCTACGAGCAGTACTTC	CASSLAVNRGQSYEQYF
NA	TRBV28	TRBJ2-7	NA	TGTGCCAGCAGTTTATTGGGGGCAGGGTCCTACGAGCAGTACTTC	CASSLLGAGSYEQYF
NA	TRBV28	TRBJ2-4	TRBD1	TGTGCCAGCAGTTACCCGGACAGGGTAGACATTCAGTACTTC	CASSYPDRVDIQYF
NA	TRBV15	TRBJ1-1	NA	TGTGCCACCAGCAGAGATGGAGGCAGAAACACTGAAGCTTTCTTT	CATSRDGGRNTEAFF
NA	TRBV19	TRBJ2-3	TRBD1	TGTGCCAGTGTTGGGGCCGGGGACAGGGCCACAGATACGCAGTATTTT	CASVGAGDRATDTQYF
NA	TRBV5-6	TRBJ2-2	NA	TGTGCCAGCAGCTTGGCAGGAATAGCCGGGGAGCTGTTTTTT	CASSLAGIAGELFF
NA	TRBV7-9	TRBJ2-1	NA	TGTGCCAGCAGCTCCGGGGGTCGGCAGTTCTTC	CASSSGGRQFF